This TCR beta chain was sequenced in a study of CD8 T cells in Susac syndrome. CD8+ and CD4+ T cells circulating in blood were sequenced for TCR beta. TEMRA cells underwent FACS enrichment and CD8+ and CD4+ T cells underwent negative isolation. Study-wide results and caveats: Only a relatively small number of individuals were included in the TCR sequencing and HLA analysis.

Trimming took 6 bases from V and 0 from J, leaving 21 bases between them. The CDR3 is made up of 18 amino acids. The authors reverse transcribed roughly 0.5 to 1 ug RNA with random hexamers. Coverage of TCR beta CDR3 amplification by immunoSEQ multiplex PCR extended to 54 Vbeta and 13 Jbeta. TCRdb re-called the immunoSEQ multiplex PCR reads with MiXCR, one entry per CDR3 protein. This repertoire shows 210,000 or so distinct CDR3 sequences, 80% to 95% found once; its top ten account for roughly 0.15%. Note on this clonotype: The target antigen is unknown.

This chain links TRBV23-1 with TRBJ1-5; a possible D gene is TRBD1 (6 bases). TRBV23-1 qualifies as an ORF whose function is uncertain. The TCR sequence derives from a human donor with multiple sclerosis. The sample taken for sequencing was CD8+ T cells from PBMCs. The CDR3 protein is CASRPPDRKGGSNQPQHF. DNA for the CDR3: TGCGCCAGCAGACCTCCCGACAGGAAGGGCGGTAGCAATCAGCCCCAGCATTTT.